Listed here are 30 T cell receptor beta chains from one sample, sequenced in a study of glioma-infiltrating T cells. Using RNA template, CDR3s of TCR alpha and beta were amplified with iRepertoire arm-PCR. In TCRdb, the multiplex PCR reads were re-called with MiXCR into one record per CDR3 protein. Of under 200,000 distinct CDR3 sequences in the sample, around 42% were seen once. The specimen sequenced was glioma tissue, nonneoplastic brain tissue, or PBMCs (not recorded which). These receptors were collected from a human donor with low-grade glioma or glioblastoma, undergoing nonglioma brain surgery, or in good health (not recorded which).

In the case of this clonotype: This may come from a read error, since a much larger clone is one base off. V is TRBV3-1 and J is TRBJ1-6; perhaps TRBD1 as D (5 bases). The CDR3 extends over 16 amino acids. The V gene's germline CDR1 is LGHDT and CDR2 YNNKEL (reference sequence). The CDR3: CASTQGVASYNSPLHF. The CDR3 DNA reads as TGTGCCAGCACCCAAGGGGTGGCATCCTATAATTCACCCCTCCACTTT.

Ten or more counts support this clonotype. This chain joins TRBV20-1 and TRBJ1-1; maybe TRBD1 (5 bases). Between the trimmed V and J ends, which lost 2 bases and 4 bases, there was a span of 14 bases. Germline CDR1 reads DFQATT; CDR2 reads SNEGSKA (reference sequence). CDR3 size: 14 residues. CDR3 residues: CSARFQQAPTEAFF. The CDR3 region has the DNA TGCAGTGCTAGATTCCAACAGGCCCCCACTGAAGCTTTCTTT.

With respect to this clonotype: Being one base from a much bigger clone, this may be a read error. The rearrangement links TRBV6-5 to TRBJ2-3; 8 nucleotides line up with TRBD2. CDR3 length equals 16 residues. From germline, CDR1 is MNHEY and CDR2 SVGAGI. Here the CDR3 DNA reads TGTGCCAGCAGTTACACAAGCGGGAGTAGCAAAGATACGCAGTATTTT. Translated, it gives CASSYTSGSSKDTQYF.

As concerns this clonotype: One base away lies a much larger clone, so this may be a sequencing read error. The chain's CDR3 is CASSSGTFRGGGIQYF. CDR3 coding DNA: TGTGCCAGCAGTTCCGGGACATTCCGCGGGGGAGGCATTCAGTACTTC. The J gene is TRBJ2-4, the V gene TRBV6-5; D perhaps matches TRBD2 (7 bases). CDR1 is MNHEY, CDR2 SVGAGI, per germline. The CDR3 spans 16 residues. V gave up 4 bases and J gave up 9 bases, with 22 bases separating them.

This clonotype was seen repeatedly, ten times or more. This rearrangement joins TRBV4-1 to TRBJ1-1; unclear D gene. Germline-derived CDR1 and CDR2 are MGHRA and YSYEKL. V was cut by 0 bases and J by 4 bases, with 9 bases left in between. The length of the CDR3 is 14 residues. CDR3 bases: TGCGCCAGCAGCCAAGAGGGGTGGGGCACTGAAGCTTTCTTT. The encoded protein is CASSQEGWGTEAFF.

This clonotype was seen a single time. A much larger clone differs from this one at a single base, so this may be a read error. The chain carries TRBV10-2 and TRBJ1-1, with 11 bases lining up with TRBD1. V shed 0 bases and J 7 bases; nucleotides not matched to a gene: 10. CDR1 and CDR2 (germline): WSHSY, SAAADI. The CDR3 runs 17 residues. CDR3 nucleotide sequence: TGCGCCAGCAGTGAGTCTTCTTGGACAGGGGGCGAGGGTGAAGCTTTCTTT. The encoded protein is CASSESSWTGGEGEAFF.

This chain links TRBV6-6 with TRBJ2-7, with a weak D call TRBD2 (6 bases). The CDR3 runs 14 residues. From germline, CDR1 is MNHNY and CDR2 SVGAGI (reference sequence). V was trimmed by 6 bases and J by 6 bases, leaving 18 bases between them. CDR3 protein: CASRTAASASEQYF. In DNA, the CDR3 is TGTGCCAGCAGAACCGCGGCTAGCGCTTCCGAGCAGTACTTC.

At least ten counts were recorded for this clonotype. V gene TRBV7-7 combines with J gene TRBJ1-1; D not certain. The CDR3 extends over 13 amino acids. Trimming took 3 bases from V and 2 from J, leaving 7 bases between them. CDR1 is SSHAT and CDR2 is FNYEAQ in the germline V gene (reference sequence). CDR3 nucleotide sequence: TGTGCCAGCAGCTTGGGCACAAACACTGAAGCTTTCTTT. Residues: CASSLGTNTEAFF.

This clonotype has a handful of counts. CDR3 loop: CASSLLQGGTDTQYF. In DNA form, the CDR3 reads TGTGCCAGCAGTTTGTTGCAGGGGGGCACAGATACGCAGTATTTT. The rearrangement uses TRBV12-3 or TRBV12-4 and TRBJ2-3; 7 bases line up with TRBD1. The CDR3 consists of 15 residues. Losses at the gene ends were 3 bases for V and 1 base for J; bases not matched to a gene: 4.

A note on this clonotype: One base away lies a much larger clone, so this may be a sequencing read error. The chain couples TRBV2 to TRBJ2-3; D is unresolved. CDR1 is SNHLY and CDR2 is FYNNEI in the germline V gene. The CDR3 contains 13 residues. Trimming pared 4 bases from V and 7 bases from J, leaving 12 bases between. CDR3 amino acids: CASSAAHPYTQYF. The DNA for the CDR3 is TGTGCCAGCAGTGCCGCCCACCCATATACGCAGTATTTT.

The sample holds many counts of this clonotype. V usage is TRBV27 and J usage is TRBJ2-1; D unclear. Germline V gene lookup returns CDR1 MNHEY and CDR2 SMNVEV (reference sequence). The V and J ends lost 7 bases and 0 bases respectively, with 13 bases between them. This CDR3 comprises 15 residues. CDR3 nucleotide sequence: TGTGCCAGCACTTCTTCTCTGATCTCCTACAATGAGCAGTTCTTC. It codes for CASTSSLISYNEQFF.

This clonotype was seen many times. The J gene is TRBJ2-5, the V gene TRBV2; D gene ambiguous. This CDR3 contains 12 residues. Germline loops: CDR1 SNHLY, CDR2 FYNNEI. The V and J ends lost 5 bases and 4 bases respectively, with 8 bases between them. This chain's CDR3 is CASSTAGETQYF. The CDR3 DNA reads TGTGCCAGCAGTACGGCCGGAGAGACCCAGTACTTC.

This clonotype has at least ten counts. The V gene is TRBV7-9, the J gene TRBJ1-2; 8 positions agree with TRBD1. With 1 base clipped from V and 7 bases from J, the junction kept 5 bases outside the gene matches. The CDR3 is 14 amino acids. Per the germline V gene, CDR1 is SEHNR and CDR2 is FQNEAQ (reference sequence). For the CDR3, the DNA is TGTGCCAGCAGCTTAGGCCAGGGGGCGCTTGGCTACACCTTC. It yields the protein CASSLGQGALGYTF. The full variable domain, completed using reference TRBV7-9 and TRBJ1-2, is DTGVSQNPRHKITKRGQNVTFRCDPISEHNRLYWYRQTLGQGPEFLTYFQNEAQLEKSRLLSDRFSAERPKGSFSTLEIQRTEQGDSAMYLCASSLGQGALGYTFGSGTRLTVV.

This clonotype appeared many times. The chain has TRBV20-1 and TRBJ2-1; 8 nucleotides line up with TRBD2. Germline values: CDR1 DFQATT, CDR2 SNEGSKA (reference sequence). Unmatched junction bases numbered 12, after V lost 2 bases and J lost 9 bases. The length of the CDR3 is 15 residues. CDR3 loop: CSARTGTSPGSEQFF. CDR3 sequence (DNA): TGCAGTGCTAGAACCGGGACTAGTCCGGGCAGTGAGCAGTTCTTC.

Regarding this clonotype: Likely a read error: the CDR3 ends without its conserved phenylalanine or tryptophan. The rearrangement joins TRBV25-1 to TRBJ1-2; D is undetermined. Per germline, CDR1 MGHDK and CDR2 SYGVNS. The CDR3 runs to 11 residues. Trimming cost V 5 bases and J 5 bases, with 6 bases left between them. CDR3 coding DNA: TGTGCCAGCAGTCTACTATATGGCTACACCCTC. Protein product: CASSLLYGYTL.

This clonotype was counted many times. This chain joins TRBV6-6 and TRBJ2-1, with 9 bases lining up with TRBD2. V was pared by 0 bases and J by 5 bases, with 5 bases of the junction left unmatched. The CDR3 is made up of 16 amino acids. CDR1 is MNHNY and CDR2 is SVGAGI in the germline V gene (reference sequence). The CDR3, as DNA: TGTGCCAGCAGTTACTCGGCTAGCGGGAAGGACAATGAGCAGTTCTTC. This gives the protein CASSYSASGKDNEQFF.

This clonotype was detected ten times or more. The chain carries TRBV28 and TRBJ2-1; the D gene is possibly TRBD1 (5 bases). V lost 3 bases, J lost 11 bases, and 8 bases lay in between. This CDR3 comprises 11 residues. Germline CDR1 MDHEN, CDR2 SYDVKM. For the CDR3, the DNA is TGTGCCAGCAGTTTTAGGGGTCAGCAGTTCTTC. Its translation is CASSFRGQQFF.

Points on this clonotype: This may arise from a read error, as a much more abundant clone is one base away. The rearrangement uses TRBV2 and TRBJ2-1; D is unresolved. There are 12 residues in the CDR3. The germline CDR1 and CDR2 sequences are SNHLY and FYNNEI. V was trimmed by 5 bases and J by 9 bases, leaving 11 bases between them. The CDR3 sequence is CASSSDPGEQFF. The CDR3 DNA follows: TGTGCCAGCAGTAGCGACCCGGGTGAGCAGTTCTTC.

Worth noting for this clonotype: A read error may explain this, as a much larger clone is one base away. This chain joins TRBV28 and TRBJ2-1; no clear D gene. Germline CDR1 is MDHEN and CDR2 is SYDVKM. V lost 9 bases and J 1 base, leaving 19 bases between the germline ends. The CDR3 covers 16 residues. The CDR3 reads CARSPHSSGSYNEQFF. The CDR3 DNA reads TGTGCCAGAAGCCCTCATAGCTCCGGGTCCTACAATGAGCAGTTCTTC.

This clonotype was seen many times. The V gene is TRBV6-1, the J gene TRBJ2-7; D uncertain. The CDR3 sequence is 14 residues long. The V end was cut by 6 bases, the J end by 4 bases, with 16 bases between. Germline loops: CDR1 MNHNS, CDR2 SASEGT. The CDR3 sequence is CASSPSSTVYEQYF. The DNA of the CDR3 is TGTGCCAGCAGCCCATCGAGTACAGTTTACGAGCAGTACTTC.

The chain uses TRBV27 and TRBJ1-5; D might be TRBD1 (6 bases). In germline, CDR1 is MNHEY, CDR2 SMNVEV (reference sequence). CDR3 size: 14 residues. V lost 5 bases, J lost 13 bases, and 21 bases lay in between. The CDR3 sequence: CASSHQQGYQSQHF. In nucleotides, the CDR3 is TGTGCCAGCAGTCACCAACAGGGTTATCAGTCACAGCATTTT.

About this clonotype itself: This sequence may be a read error, since a much larger clone differs from it by one base. This rearrangement joins TRBV14 to TRBJ2-7, with D unresolved. CDR3 length: 15 residues. Germline V gene lookup returns CDR1 SGHDN and CDR2 FVKESK. This CDR3 reads CASRQDIGQAYEQYF. In DNA form, the CDR3 reads TGTGCCAGCAGACAAGATATAGGGCAGGCCTACGAGCAGTACTTC.

The count of this clonotype is one. A read error may be the cause here, since a much bigger clone is one base away. This chain uses TRBV7-2 with TRBJ2-1; possibly TRBD2 for D (6 bases). Germline V gives CDR1 SGHTA, CDR2 FQGNSA. The CDR3 contains 15 residues. In nucleotides, the CDR3 is TGTTCCAGCAGCTTAGGGGACTCGAACTACAATGAGCAGTTCTTC. Its protein is CSSSLGDSNYNEQFF.

The chain links TRBV10-3 to TRBJ2-2; TRBD2 might be the D (5 bases). The V gene's germline CDR1 is ENHRY and CDR2 SYGVKD. The CDR3 totals 14 residues. As DNA, the CDR3 is TGTGACGCCGGAGAAGCGGTAAACACCGGGGAGCTGTTTTTT. It yields the protein CDAGEAVNTGELFF.

The chain combines TRBV6-1 with TRBJ1-6, with D possibly being TRBD1 (6 bases). Germline CDR1 and CDR2: MNHNS and SASEGT. There are 15 residues in the CDR3. V was cut by 6 bases and J by 14 bases, with 23 bases left in between. This CDR3 is CASSQGRGADGSLHF. In DNA, the CDR3 is TGTGCCAGCAGCCAAGGAAGGGGGGCAGATGGGTCCCTCCACTTT.

This clonotype was seen a few times. The V call is TRBV7-8, the J call TRBJ1-2; unclear D gene. Trimming removed 5 bases at V and 2 bases at J, with 12 bases between. The CDR3 extends over 14 amino acids. Germline V gene data show CDR1 as SGHVS and CDR2 as FQNEAQ. In nucleotides, the CDR3 is TGTGCCAGCAGCACGACCCTCGACAACTATGGCTACACCTTC. Translation gives CASSTTLDNYGYTF. Variable domain in full (rest from reference TRBV7-8 and TRBJ1-2): GAGVSQSPRYKVAKRGQDVALRCDPISGHVSLFWYQQALGQGPEFLTYFQNEAQLDKSGLPSDRFFAERPEGSVSTLKIQRTQQEDSAVYLCASSTTLDNYGYTFGSGTRLTVV.

This chain links TRBV12-3 or TRBV12-4 with TRBJ2-5; D uncertain. V was shortened by 5 bases and J by 5 bases, with 12 bases between the two germline ends. The CDR3 sequence is 13 residues long. The CDR3 DNA sequence: TGTGCCAGCAGTACTGGAAGGGTGGAGACCCAGTACTTC. Its protein is CASSTGRVETQYF.

The chain recombines TRBV5-1 with TRBJ2-2; D uncertain. This CDR3 spans 14 amino acids. Germline lookup yields CDR1 SGHRS and CDR2 YFSETQ. Deletions cut 7 bases from V and 1 base from J, with 11 bases between. The CDR3 region is CASAVAENTGELFF. DNA for the CDR3: TGCGCCAGCGCCGTGGCGGAGAACACCGGGGAGCTGTTTTTT.

The table lists this clonotype with many counts. The genes are TRBV6-1 and TRBJ2-1; D call uncertain. V lost 3 bases, J lost 7 bases, and 22 bases lay in between. CDR3 length: 17 residues. CDR1 and CDR2 (germline): MNHNS, SASEGT. For the CDR3, the DNA is TGTGCCAGCAGTGAGTTGACCCACCTGCCAACTCTAAATGAGCAGTTCTTC. Translation: CASSELTHLPTLNEQFF.

V and J are TRBV4-1 and TRBJ2-1; 7 nucleotides line up with TRBD2. Germline assignment: CDR1 MGHRA and CDR2 YSYEKL. This CDR3 has 16 amino acids. V shed 1 base and J 5 bases; nucleotides not matched to a gene: 8. The CDR3 region is CASSQGGAGRHNEQFF. CDR3 DNA: TGCGCCAGCAGCCAAGGTGGAGCGGGAAGACACAATGAGCAGTTCTTC.